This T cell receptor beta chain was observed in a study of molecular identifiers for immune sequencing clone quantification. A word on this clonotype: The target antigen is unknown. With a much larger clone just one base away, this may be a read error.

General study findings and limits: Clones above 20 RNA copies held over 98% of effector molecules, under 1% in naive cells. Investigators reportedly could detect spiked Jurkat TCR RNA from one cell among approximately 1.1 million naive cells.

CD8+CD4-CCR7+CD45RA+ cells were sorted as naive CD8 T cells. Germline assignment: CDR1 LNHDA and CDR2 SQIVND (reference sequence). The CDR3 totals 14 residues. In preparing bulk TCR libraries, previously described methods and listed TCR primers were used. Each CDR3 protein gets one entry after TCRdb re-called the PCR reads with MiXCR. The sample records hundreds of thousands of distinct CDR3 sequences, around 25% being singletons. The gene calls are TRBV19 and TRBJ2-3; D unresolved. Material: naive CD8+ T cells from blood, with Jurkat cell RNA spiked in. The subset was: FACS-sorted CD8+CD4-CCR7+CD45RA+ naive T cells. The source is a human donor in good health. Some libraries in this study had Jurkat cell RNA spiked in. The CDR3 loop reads CAGSIFGVEDTQYF. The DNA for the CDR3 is TGTGCCGGTAGTATTTTTGGGGTTGAAGATACGCAGTATTTT.